Presented here are 18 T cell receptor beta chains from one specimen sequenced in a study of T cell repertoires and HLA-DP antigens. Sequencing was performed with immunoSEQ multiplex PCR; in TCRdb, only in-frame clones are kept and a portion is missing. The sample contains around 90,000 clones, roughly nine tenths of which appear only once. No antigen has been assigned to these receptors. The specimen was CD4+ T cells from PBMCs. The source of these receptors is a man between 50 and 59 years old in good health and CMV-seronegative.

The V call is TRBV27, the J call TRBJ2-7; D possibly matches TRBD1 or TRBD2 (5 bases each). This CDR3 spans 15 amino acids. Germline loops: CDR1 MNHEY, CDR2 SMNVEV (reference sequence). Trimming cost V 5 bases and J 2 bases, with 16 bases left between them. The CDR3 nucleotides are TGTGCCAGCAGTCAATCCGGGACCCCTCCCTACGAGCAGTACTTC. Its translation is CASSQSGTPPYEQYF.

This sequence joins TRBV7-9 and TRBJ2-3, with D tentatively TRBD1 (6 bases). The V gene's germline CDR1 is SEHNR and CDR2 FQNEAQ (reference sequence). The V and J ends lost 1 base and 2 bases respectively, with 10 bases between them. The CDR3 has 15 residues. The CDR3 here is CASSLGGQFTDTQYF. Written as DNA, the CDR3 is TGTGCCAGCAGCTTAGGCGGACAGTTCACAGATACGCAGTATTTT.

V gene TRBV19 combines with J gene TRBJ2-7; D remains unclear. Germline V CDR1 and CDR2: LNHDA, SQIVND (reference sequence). V dropped 4 bases and J dropped 2 bases, with 9 bases sitting between them. CDR3 size: 13 residues. The CDR3 nucleotides read TGTGCCAGTAGTAGGGCAGAAACCTACGAGCAGTACTTC. Translating it yields CASSRAETYEQYF.

This clone was seen only a few times. The chain couples TRBV6-5 to TRBJ1-5; 8 bases map to TRBD1. After removal of 4 bases from V and 1 base from J, the junction contained 0 bases not matched to a gene. The length of the CDR3 is 14 residues. Germline CDR1 and CDR2: MNHEY and SVGAGI. CDR3 sequence reads: CASSSGGSNQPQHF. CDR3 bases: TGTGCCAGCAGTTCAGGGGGCAGCAATCAGCCCCAGCATTTT.

This clone was seen only once. V is TRBV5-1 and J is TRBJ2-1, with 10 bases fitting TRBD2. V was clipped by 4 bases and J by 10 bases; unmatched bases: 11. Germline CDR1 and CDR2: SGHRS and YFSETQ. The CDR3 is 15 residues long. CDR3 nucleotide sequence: TGCGCCAGCAGCCCGGCTAGCGGGGGCATCGGGGAGCAGTTCTTC. Translated, it gives CASSPASGGIGEQFF.

This rearrangement joins TRBV4-3 to TRBJ1-2; tentatively, D is TRBD1 (5 bases). Trimming pared 3 bases from V and 5 bases from J, leaving 16 bases between. Germline CDR1 is LGHNA and CDR2 is YSLEER. The CDR3 sequence is 15 residues long. The CDR3 here is CASSQGTGERYGYTF. The CDR3 bases are TGCGCCAGCAGCCAGGGGACCGGGGAACGGTATGGCTACACCTTC.

The chain uses TRBV27 and TRBJ2-4; 7 bases line up with TRBD2. Germline lookup yields CDR1 MNHEY and CDR2 SMNVEV (reference sequence). V dropped 3 bases and J dropped 1; count of bases not matched to a gene: 3. The CDR3 consists of 15 residues. CDR3 amino acids: CASSLREGAKNIQYF. The CDR3 coding sequence is TGTGCCAGCAGTTTGAGGGAGGGCGCCAAAAACATTCAGTACTTC.

The chain carries TRBV5-4 and TRBJ2-5; the match to TRBD2 covers 14 bases. V shed 0 bases, J shed 4 bases, and the junction held 5 bases outside the gene matches. CDR1 is SGHNT and CDR2 is YYREEE in the germline V gene (reference sequence). CDR3 size: 17 residues. This CDR3 is CASSLGPGLAGAETQYF. The CDR3 DNA sequence: TGTGCCAGCAGCTTGGGGCCGGGACTAGCGGGAGCAGAGACCCAGTACTTC.

This rearrangement joins TRBV6-5 to TRBJ2-3; 8 bases agree with TRBD1. Germline CDR1 is MNHEY and CDR2 is SVGAGI. J gave up 4 bases and V 9 bases, and 12 bases lay outside the gene matches. This CDR3 has 15 residues. CDR3 coding DNA: TGTGCCAGTGGGGTGGACAGGGCCGTGGCAGATACGCAGTATTTT. It specifies CASGVDRAVADTQYF.

The chain employs TRBV27 and TRBJ2-7; TRBD2 matches 9 bases. V shed 6 bases and J 7 bases; nucleotides not matched to a gene: 7. The CDR3 spans 13 residues. Germline V gene lookup returns CDR1 MNHEY and CDR2 SMNVEV (reference sequence). The CDR3: CASSPITSGEQYF. In DNA form, the CDR3 reads TGTGCCAGCAGCCCCATTACTAGCGGGGAGCAGTACTTC.

The chain employs TRBV5-1 and TRBJ2-7; D gene uncertain. CDR3 size: 14 residues. The germline V gene encodes CDR1 SGHRS and CDR2 YFSETQ. Trimming stripped 0 bases from V and 6 bases from J, with 13 bases between. The DNA for the CDR3 is TGCGCCAGCAGCTTGGTATCCCTTCCTGGCGAGCAGTACTTC. As protein: CASSLVSLPGEQYF.

This chain connects TRBV29-1 to TRBJ2-5, with a tentative D call TRBD2 (5 bases). Trimming left V 7 bases short and J 4 bases short, with 10 bases between. Germline V lookup: CDR1 SQVTM, CDR2 ANQGSEA. The CDR3 has 11 residues. The CDR3: CSARTLETQYF. In DNA form, the CDR3 reads TGCAGCGCCCGGACTTTAGAGACCCAGTACTTC.

The rearrangement links TRBV5-4 to TRBJ2-1; tentatively, D is TRBD2 (7 bases). The CDR3 spans 13 residues. V dropped 1 base and J dropped 9 bases, with 11 bases sitting between them. Looked up from germline, CDR1 is SGHNT and CDR2 is YYREEE (reference sequence). CDR3: CASSLSGGSEQFF. For the CDR3, the DNA is TGTGCCAGCAGCTTGTCGGGGGGCTCTGAGCAGTTCTTC.

The chain recombines TRBV9 with TRBJ2-1; 9 positions match TRBD2. There are 16 residues in the CDR3. Per the germline V gene, CDR1 is SGDLS and CDR2 is YYNGEE. The V segment lost 1 base and the J segment 7 bases; nucleotides outside the gene matches: 9. The CDR3 DNA reads TGTGCCAGCAGCGTAACCGCGGGGGGGCTTTGGAATGAGCAGTTCTTC. Residues: CASSVTAGGLWNEQFF.

The rearrangement links TRBV27 to TRBJ1-6, with TRBD1 matching 7 bases. The CDR3 length is 15 residues. CDR1 and CDR2 from the germline V gene are MNHEY and SMNVEV (reference sequence). J gave up 9 bases and V 3 bases, and 8 bases lay outside the gene matches. DNA of the CDR3: TGTGCCAGCAGTTTGACCGACAGGGTGGCTTCACCCCTCCACTTT. It specifies CASSLTDRVASPLHF.

The rearrangement links TRBV11-2 to TRBJ2-3; 8 nucleotides agree with TRBD2. The CDR3 has 15 residues. CDR1 SGHAT and CDR2 FQNNGV come from the germline V gene. The V segment lost 5 bases and the J segment 6 bases; nucleotides outside the gene matches: 10. CDR3 sequence: CASSPRGGLGDTQYF. The CDR3 nucleotides read TGTGCCAGCAGCCCCCGGGGGGGCCTCGGCGATACGCAGTATTTT.

The chain has TRBV20-1 and TRBJ2-1; unclear D gene. Trimming took off 0 bases at V and 10 bases at J, with 7 bases between the two ends. Germline V CDR1 and CDR2: DFQATT, SNEGSKA (reference sequence). There are 11 residues in the CDR3. The DNA of the CDR3 is TGCAGTGCTAGAGAGACTGTCGAGCAGTTCTTC. Translating it yields CSARETVEQFF.

The chain has TRBV9 and TRBJ2-3, with D unclear. The CDR3 length is 13 residues. V lost 7 bases to trimming and J lost 2 bases, with 11 bases between them. Germline-derived CDR1 and CDR2 are SGDLS and YYNGEE. CDR3 in DNA: TGTGCCAGCGATCAGTTGCACACAGATACGCAGTATTTT. Its protein product is CASDQLHTDTQYF.